This record concerns one TCR beta chain sequence. The antigen is unknown. The germline V gene has CDR1 SNHLY and CDR2 FYNNEI. This CDR3 region has 15 residues. Losses at the gene ends were 2 bases for V and 6 bases for J; bases not matched to a gene: 1. This sample stems from a study of cytomegalovirus exposure and HLA in healthy donors. In the study overall: Researchers found that just over 80% of almost 400 genotyped donors fell within the Caucasian-associated ancestry cluster.

Overall study results and limits: The investigators catalogued 164 TCR beta chains as cytomegalovirus-associated. Later on, an analysis found that several of the most significant clusters appeared to be linked to common viral pathogens, which included parvovirus B19.

The PCR contained 60 Vbeta and 13 Jbeta primers. TCRdb keeps only in-frame clones here, not all; method: immunoSEQ multiplex PCR. The repertoire table contains 150,000 to 200,000 clones. J is TRBJ1-6 and V is TRBV2; 10 nucleotides agree with TRBD1. Material: PBMCs. The sequence was collected from a man younger than 45 in good health and CMV-seronegative. CDR3 sequence (DNA): TGTGCCAGCAGTGAACGGGACAGGGGTAATTCACCCCTCCACTTT. It specifies CASSERDRGNSPLHF.